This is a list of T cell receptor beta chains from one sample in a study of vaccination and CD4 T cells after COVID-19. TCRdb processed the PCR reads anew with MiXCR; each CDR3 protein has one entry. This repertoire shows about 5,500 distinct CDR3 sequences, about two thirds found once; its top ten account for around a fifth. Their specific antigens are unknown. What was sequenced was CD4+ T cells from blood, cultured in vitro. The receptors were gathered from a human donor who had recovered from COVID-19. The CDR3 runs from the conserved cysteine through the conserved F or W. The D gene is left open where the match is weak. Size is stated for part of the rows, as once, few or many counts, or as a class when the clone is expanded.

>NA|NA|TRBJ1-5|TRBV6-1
TGTGCCAGCAGGACGACGGGGGATAATCAGCCCCAGCATTTT
CASRTTGDNQPQHF
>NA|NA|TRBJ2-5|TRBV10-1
TGCGCCAGCAGTGAGTCCGGGGGTCAAGAGACCCAGTACTTC
CASSESGGQETQYF
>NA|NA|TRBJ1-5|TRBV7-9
TGTGCCAGCAGACGGGACGGTAATAGCAATCAGCCCCAGCATTTT
CASRRDGNSNQPQHF
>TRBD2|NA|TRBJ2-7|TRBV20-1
TGCAGTGCTAGAGAGGGGCTAGCGGGATTGTCCTACGAGCAGTACTTC
CSAREGLAGLSYEQYF
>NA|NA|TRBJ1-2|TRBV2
TGTGCCAGCAGTAAGGTTCTACGACAGGATGGTGGCTACACCTTC
CASSKVLRQDGGYTF
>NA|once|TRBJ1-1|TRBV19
TGTGCCAGTAGCTCAATTGAGATCATGAACACTGAAGCTTTCTTT
CASSSIEIMNTEAFF
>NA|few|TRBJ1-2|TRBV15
TGTGCCACCAGCAGGGGACTGGGAGACTCTAACTATGGCTACACCTTC
CATSRGLGDSNYGYTF
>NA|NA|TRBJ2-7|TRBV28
TGTGCCAGCATTTCAAGGGGGGAGCAGTACTTC
CASISRGEQYF
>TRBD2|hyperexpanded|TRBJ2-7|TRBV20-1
TGCAGTGCTAGAGTAGCGGGACTAGCGGGCTACGAGCAGTACTTC
CSARVAGLAGYEQYF
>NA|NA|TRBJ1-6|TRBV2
TGTGCCAGCAGAGGATCGGCAGCCTATAATTCACCCCTCCACTTT
CASRGSAAYNSPLHF
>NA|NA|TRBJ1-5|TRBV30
TGTGCCTGGAGTACCTGGGGCCCCTATAGCAATCAGCCCCAGCATTTT
CAWSTWGPYSNQPQHF
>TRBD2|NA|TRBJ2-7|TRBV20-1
TGCAGTGCTACGGCGGGAGAGATGTACGAGCAGTACTTC
CSATAGEMYEQYF
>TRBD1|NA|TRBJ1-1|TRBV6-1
TGTGCCAGCAGTGAAGGTAACAGGGGGAACACTGAAGCTTTCTTT
CASSEGNRGNTEAFF
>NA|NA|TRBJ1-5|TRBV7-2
TGCGCCAGCAGTCCTTACAGGGTTAGCAATCAGCCCCAGCATTTT
CASSPYRVSNQPQHF
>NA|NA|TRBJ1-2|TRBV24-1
TGTGCCACCAGTGATGAAGGGTTAAGCTACACCTTC
CATSDEGLSYTF
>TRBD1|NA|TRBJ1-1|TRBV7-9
TGTGCCAGCAGCTCCCTCGGGGAGGGGGCGCGCGGAGCTTTCTTT
CASSSLGEGARGAFF
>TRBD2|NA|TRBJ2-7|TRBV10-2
TGCGCCACCCATACTAGCGGATCGTCCTACGAGCAGTACTTC
CATHTSGSSYEQYF
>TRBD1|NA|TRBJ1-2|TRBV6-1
TGTGCCAGCAGTCAGACAGGGGGCGTTGACTATGGCTACACCTTC
CASSQTGGVDYGYTF
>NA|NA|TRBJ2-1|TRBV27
TGTGCCAGCAGCTATCAAGCTAACTCCTACAATGAGCAGTTCTTC
CASSYQANSYNEQFF
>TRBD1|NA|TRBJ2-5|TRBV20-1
TGCAGTGCTAGAGAACCGGGACAGGGAGGGGAGACCCAGTACTTC
CSAREPGQGGETQYF
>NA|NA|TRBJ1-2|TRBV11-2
TGTGCCAGCAGCTTAGCTCCGGGGCACTATGGCTACACCTTC
CASSLAPGHYGYTF
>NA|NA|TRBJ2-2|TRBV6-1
TGTGCCAGCAGTGAAACTAGGGGAAGGGAGCTGTTTTTT
CASSETRGRELFF
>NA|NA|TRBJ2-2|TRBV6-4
TGTGCCAGCAGTTACGGGCCCGGGAACACCGGGGAGCTGTTTTTT
CASSYGPGNTGELFF
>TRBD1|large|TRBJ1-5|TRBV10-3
TGTGCCATCAGCCCGGACAGGGATAATCAGCCCCAGCATTTT
CAISPDRDNQPQHF
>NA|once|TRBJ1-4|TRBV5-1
TGCGCCAGCACCACCGGCCCCGGACGGGATAATGAAAAACTGTTTTTT
CASTTGPGRDNEKLFF
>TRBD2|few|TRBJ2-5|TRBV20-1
TGCAGTGCTGGACTAGCGGACCGGGGGACCCAGTACTTC
CSAGLADRGTQYF
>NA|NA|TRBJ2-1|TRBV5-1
TGCGCCAGCAGCCAGGGGTGGTCCTACAATGAGCAGTTCTTC
CASSQGWSYNEQFF
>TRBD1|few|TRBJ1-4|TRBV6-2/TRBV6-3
TGTGCCAGCAGTTATCGGGGACAGCCTAATGAAAAACTGTTTTTT
CASSYRGQPNEKLFF
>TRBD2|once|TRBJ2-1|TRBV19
TGTGCCAGTAGTAGTGAGCGGGGCCCCTACAATGAGCAGTTCTTC
CASSSERGPYNEQFF
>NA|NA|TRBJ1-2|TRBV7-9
TGTGCCAGCAGTAAAGGAAGGGCAGGGGTTGGCTACACCTTC
CASSKGRAGVGYTF
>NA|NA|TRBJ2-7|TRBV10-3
TGTGCCATCAGTGGAACAGGTTACGCTGGTGGGACCTACGAGCAGTACTTC
CAISGTGYAGGTYEQYF
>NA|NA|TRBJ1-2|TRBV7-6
TGTGCCAGCAGCTACGCGGGTGGATCTTATGGCTACACCTTC
CASSYAGGSYGYTF
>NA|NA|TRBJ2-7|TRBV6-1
TGTGCCAGCAGAGTACCGGGACTGGCATACGAGCAGTACTTC
CASRVPGLAYEQYF
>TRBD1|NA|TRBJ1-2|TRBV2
TGTGCCAGCAGTGAAGCGACAGGGGCTAACTATGGCTACACCTTC
CASSEATGANYGYTF
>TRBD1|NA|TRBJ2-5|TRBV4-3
TGCGCCAGCAGCCAAGATGGAATGACAGGGAAAGGAACCCAGTACTTC
CASSQDGMTGKGTQYF
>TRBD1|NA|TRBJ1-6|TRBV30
TGTGCCTGGAGCCCAGGGGGGGGGCGCACCAATTCACCCCTCCACTTT
CAWSPGGGRTNSPLHF
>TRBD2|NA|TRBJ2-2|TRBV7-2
TGTGCCAGCAGCAACCCTAGCGGGAGTCCCGGGGAGCTGTTTTTT
CASSNPSGSPGELFF
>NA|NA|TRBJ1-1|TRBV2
TGTGCCAGCAAGGCTGGGGGAGGGAACACTGAAGCTTTCTTT
CASKAGGGNTEAFF
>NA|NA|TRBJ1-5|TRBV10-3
TGTGCCATCAGTGTCGCAGGGGACTATCAGTCCCAGCATTTT
CAISVAGDYQSQHF
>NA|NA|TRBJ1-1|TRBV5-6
TGTGCCAGCAGCTTGGTAACAGCCTATAACACTGAAGCTTTCTTT
CASSLVTAYNTEAFF
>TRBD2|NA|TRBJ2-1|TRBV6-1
TGTGCCAGCAGTCATAATAGCGGGAGGGCCTGGCAGTTCTTC
CASSHNSGRAWQFF
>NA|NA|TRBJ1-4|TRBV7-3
TGTGCCAGCAGCGGTTGTAATCTGAAACTGTTTTTT
CASSGCNLKLFF
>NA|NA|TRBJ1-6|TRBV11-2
TGTGCCAGCAGCCTCAGGGACTCCTATAATTCACCCCTCCACTTT
CASSLRDSYNSPLHF
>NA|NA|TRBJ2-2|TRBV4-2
TGTGCCAGCAGCCCACCGGTAGGGACCGGGGAGCTGTTTTTT
CASSPPVGTGELFF
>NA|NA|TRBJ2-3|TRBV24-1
TGTGCCACCAGTGACTCCGTACCAGGGGTACCTACAGATACGCAGTATTTT
CATSDSVPGVPTDTQYF
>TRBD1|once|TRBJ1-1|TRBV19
TGTGCCAGTAGTAAAGACAGGGGGTCGTACACTGAAGCTTTCTTT
CASSKDRGSYTEAFF
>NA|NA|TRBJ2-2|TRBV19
TGTGCCAGTAGTAACGGTCCGGGGACCGGGGAGCTGTTTTTT
CASSNGPGTGELFF
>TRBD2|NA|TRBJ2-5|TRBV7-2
TGTGCCAGCAGCGATAACACCGGGACTAGCGGTGAGACCCAGTACTTC
CASSDNTGTSGETQYF
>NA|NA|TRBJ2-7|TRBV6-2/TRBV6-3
TGTGCCAGCAGTTACCATTCGGGACAATCCTACGAGCAGTACTTC
CASSYHSGQSYEQYF